This T cell receptor (beta chain) was recorded in a study of cytomegalovirus exposure and HLA in healthy donors. General study findings and limits: Later, TCR association rates were found to vary by HLA locus, highest for DRB1 and lowest for HLA-C. Researchers had no immune exposure information except CMV serostatus available. TRBV6-2, TRBV6-3 and some other V segments were excluded as indistinguishable. Analyses of presence/absence relied on an assumption of roughly uniform sequencing depth across donors.

This CDR3 contains 15 residues. J lost 9 bases, V lost 6 bases, and 6 bases had no gene match. Germline-derived CDR1 and CDR2 are LNHDA and SQIVND (reference sequence). Comments on this clone: What it recognizes is unknown.

The primer mix had 60 Vbeta and 13 Jbeta primers. Libraries were prepared by immunoSEQ multiplex PCR; TCRdb keeps only in-frame clonotypes and omits some of them. The sample contains 110,000 to 150,000 clones, 75% to 80% of which appear only once. This rearrangement joins TRBV19 to TRBJ2-1, with 15 bases that match TRBD2. The clonotype was recovered from a woman in her late teens or twenties in good health and CMV-seropositive. The sequenced material came from PBMCs. The CDR3 DNA is TGTGCCAGTAGGCCCAGGACTAGCGGGGGGGGTGAGCAGTTCTTC. Translated: CASRPRTSGGGEQFF.